This is a list of T cell receptor beta chains from one sample in a study of OX40 agonist ivuxolimab in advanced cancers. TCRdb keeps only in-frame clones here, not all; method: immunoSEQ multiplex PCR. The sample carries about 82,000 clones, roughly 90% recorded once. The sequenced sample was CD4+ or CD8+ T cells sorted from blood, obtained in a trial of the OX40 agonist ivuxolimab. The receptors stem from an adult with an advanced solid tumor such as melanoma, head and neck, liver or kidney cancer. CDR3s leave out the opening cysteine and the closing phenylalanine or tryptophan.

j_call v_call cdr3_aa
TRBJ1-2 TRBV5-1 ASSPGTDYYGYT
TRBJ2-5 TRBV5-4 ASSLEGDVGTQY
TRBJ2-1 TRBV27 ASSFSGGNGNEQF
TRBJ2-2 TRBV6-5 ASSPQAWGELF
TRBJ2-7 TRBV28 ASSTDFLGYEQY
TRBJ2-7 TRBV15 ATSGRGQGVDEQY
TRBJ1-4 TRBV18 ASSRTAFSGATNEKLF
TRBJ1-5 TRBV19 ASSIVQGVQPQH
TRBJ2-3 TRBV18 ASSPTTGGAGTDTQY
TRBJ2-7 TRBV27 ASSPLLGGGYEQY
TRBJ2-1 TRBV27 ASSIREGNEQF